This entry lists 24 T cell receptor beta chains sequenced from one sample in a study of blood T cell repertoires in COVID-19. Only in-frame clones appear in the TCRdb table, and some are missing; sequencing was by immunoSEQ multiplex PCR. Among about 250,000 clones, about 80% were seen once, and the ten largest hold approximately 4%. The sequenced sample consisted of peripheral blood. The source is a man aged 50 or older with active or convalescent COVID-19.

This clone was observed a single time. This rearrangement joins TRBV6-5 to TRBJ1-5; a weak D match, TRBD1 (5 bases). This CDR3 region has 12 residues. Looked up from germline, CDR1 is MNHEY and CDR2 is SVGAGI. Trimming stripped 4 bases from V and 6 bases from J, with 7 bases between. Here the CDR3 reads CASSFTGQPQHF. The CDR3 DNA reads TGTGCCAGCAGTTTCACAGGTCAGCCCCAGCATTTT.

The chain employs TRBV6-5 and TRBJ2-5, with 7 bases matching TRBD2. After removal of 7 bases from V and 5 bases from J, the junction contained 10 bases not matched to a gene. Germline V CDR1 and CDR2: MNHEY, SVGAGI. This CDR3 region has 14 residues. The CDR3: CASTGGRGRETQYF. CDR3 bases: TGTGCCAGCACCGGAGGGAGGGGTCGGGAGACCCAGTACTTC.

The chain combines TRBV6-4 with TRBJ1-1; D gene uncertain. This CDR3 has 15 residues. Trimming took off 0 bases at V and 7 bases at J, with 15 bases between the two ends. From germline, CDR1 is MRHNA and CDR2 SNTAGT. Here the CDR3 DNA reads TGTGCCAGCAGTGACTCGAGTCGTGGGAGTGATGAAGCTTTCTTT. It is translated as CASSDSSRGSDEAFF.

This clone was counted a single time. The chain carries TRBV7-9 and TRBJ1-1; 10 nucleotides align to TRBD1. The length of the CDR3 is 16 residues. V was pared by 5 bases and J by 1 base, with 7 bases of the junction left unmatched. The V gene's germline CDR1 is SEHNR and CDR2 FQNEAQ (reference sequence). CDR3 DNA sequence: TGTGCCAGCAGCCCAGGGACAGGGGCCCCGAACACTGAAGCTTTCTTT. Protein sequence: CASSPGTGAPNTEAFF.

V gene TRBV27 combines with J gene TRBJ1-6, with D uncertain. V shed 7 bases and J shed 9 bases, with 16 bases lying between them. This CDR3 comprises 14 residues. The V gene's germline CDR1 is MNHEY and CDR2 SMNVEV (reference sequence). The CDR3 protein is CASTFGQRGSPLHF. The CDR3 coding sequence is TGTGCCAGCACCTTCGGCCAGAGAGGTTCACCCCTCCACTTT.

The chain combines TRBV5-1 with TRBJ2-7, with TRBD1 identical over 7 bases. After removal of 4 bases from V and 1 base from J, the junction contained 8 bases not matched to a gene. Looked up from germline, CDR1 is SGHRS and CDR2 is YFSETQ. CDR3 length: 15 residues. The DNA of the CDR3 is TGCGCCAGCAGCACGACAGGGTTGGGTTCCTACGAGCAGTACTTC. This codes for CASSTTGLGSYEQYF.

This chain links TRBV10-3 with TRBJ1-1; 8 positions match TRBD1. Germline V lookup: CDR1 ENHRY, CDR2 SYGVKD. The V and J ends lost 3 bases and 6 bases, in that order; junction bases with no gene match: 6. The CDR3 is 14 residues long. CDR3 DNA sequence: TGTGCCATCAGTGATCTCCGGGACAGGCCTGAAGCTTTCTTT. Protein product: CAISDLRDRPEAFF.

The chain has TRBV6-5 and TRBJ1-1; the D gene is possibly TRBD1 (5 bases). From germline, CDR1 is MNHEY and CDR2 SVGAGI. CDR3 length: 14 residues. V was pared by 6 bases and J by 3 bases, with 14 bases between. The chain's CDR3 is CASSHRQGDTEAFF. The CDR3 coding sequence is TGTGCCAGCAGCCACCGTCAGGGCGACACTGAAGCTTTCTTT.

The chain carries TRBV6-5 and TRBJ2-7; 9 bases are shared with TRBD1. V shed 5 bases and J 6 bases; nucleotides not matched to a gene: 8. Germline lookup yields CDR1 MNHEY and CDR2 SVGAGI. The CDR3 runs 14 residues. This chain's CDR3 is CASSNGNRGREQYF. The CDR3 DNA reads TGTGCCAGCAGTAACGGTAACAGGGGGCGCGAGCAGTACTTC.

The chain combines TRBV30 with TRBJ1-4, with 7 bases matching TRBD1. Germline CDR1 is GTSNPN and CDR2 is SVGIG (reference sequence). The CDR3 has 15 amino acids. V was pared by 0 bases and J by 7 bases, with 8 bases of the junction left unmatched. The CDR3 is CAWSVRGGVSEKLFF. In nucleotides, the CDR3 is TGTGCCTGGAGTGTAAGAGGGGGCGTGAGTGAAAAACTGTTTTTT.

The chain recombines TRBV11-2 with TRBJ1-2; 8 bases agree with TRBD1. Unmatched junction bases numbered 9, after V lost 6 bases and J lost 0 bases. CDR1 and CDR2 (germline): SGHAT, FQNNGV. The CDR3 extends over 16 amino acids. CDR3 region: CASRPSPGQANYGYTF. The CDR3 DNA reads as TGTGCCAGCAGACCTAGTCCGGGACAGGCTAACTATGGCTACACCTTC. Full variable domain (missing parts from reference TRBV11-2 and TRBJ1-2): EAGVAQSPRYKIIEKRQSVAFWCNPISGHATLYWYQQILGQGPKLLIQFQNNGVVDDSQLPKDRFSAERLKGVDSTLKIQPAKLEDSAVYLCASRPSPGQANYGYTFGSGTRLTVV.

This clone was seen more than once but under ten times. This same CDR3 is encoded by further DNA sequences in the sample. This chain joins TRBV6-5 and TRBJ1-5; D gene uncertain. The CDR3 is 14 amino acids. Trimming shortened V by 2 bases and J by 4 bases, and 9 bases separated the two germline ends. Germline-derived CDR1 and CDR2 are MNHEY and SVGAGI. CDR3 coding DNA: TGTGCCAGCAGTTACCTACCAAGTAATCAGCCCCAGCATTTT. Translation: CASSYLPSNQPQHF.

The CDR3 reads CAIAPGQGRMALHF. The CDR3, as DNA: TGTGCCATCGCTCCGGGACAGGGAAGAATGGCCCTCCACTTT. The J gene is TRBJ1-6, the V gene TRBV10-3, with 9 bases lining up with TRBD1. CDR3 length: 14 amino acids. V shed 8 bases, J shed 14 bases, and the junction held 13 bases outside the gene matches. The V gene's germline CDR1 is ENHRY and CDR2 SYGVKD.

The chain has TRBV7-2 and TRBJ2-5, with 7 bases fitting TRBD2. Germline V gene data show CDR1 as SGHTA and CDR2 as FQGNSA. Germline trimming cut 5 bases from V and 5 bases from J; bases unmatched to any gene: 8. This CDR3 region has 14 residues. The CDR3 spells CASSPTGGGETQYF. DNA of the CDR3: TGTGCCAGCAGCCCCACGGGGGGTGGGGAGACCCAGTACTTC.

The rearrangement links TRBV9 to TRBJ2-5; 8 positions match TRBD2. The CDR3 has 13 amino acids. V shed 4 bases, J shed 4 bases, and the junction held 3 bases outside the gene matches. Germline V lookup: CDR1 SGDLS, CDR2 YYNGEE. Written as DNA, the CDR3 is TGTGCCAGCAGCACCGGGGGGGCAGAGACCCAGTACTTC. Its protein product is CASSTGGAETQYF.

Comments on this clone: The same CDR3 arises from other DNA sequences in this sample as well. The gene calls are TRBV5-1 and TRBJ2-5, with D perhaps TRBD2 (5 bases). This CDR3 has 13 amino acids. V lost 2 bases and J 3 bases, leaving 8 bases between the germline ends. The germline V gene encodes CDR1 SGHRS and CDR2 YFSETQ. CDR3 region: CASSLPGEETQYF. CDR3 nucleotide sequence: TGCGCCAGCAGCTTACCCGGGGAAGAGACCCAGTACTTC.

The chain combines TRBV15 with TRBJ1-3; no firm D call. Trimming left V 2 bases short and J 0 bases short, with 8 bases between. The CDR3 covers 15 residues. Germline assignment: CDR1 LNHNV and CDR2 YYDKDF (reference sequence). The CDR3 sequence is CATSRPRSSGNTIYF. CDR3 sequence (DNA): TGTGCCACCAGCAGACCAAGGAGCTCTGGAAACACCATATATTTT. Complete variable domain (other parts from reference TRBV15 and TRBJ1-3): DAMVIQNPRYQVTQFGKPVTLSCSQTLNHNVMYWYQQKSSQAPKLLFHYYDKDFNNEADTPDNFQSRRPNTSFCFLDIRSPGLGDTAMYLCATSRPRSSGNTIYFGEGSWLTVV.

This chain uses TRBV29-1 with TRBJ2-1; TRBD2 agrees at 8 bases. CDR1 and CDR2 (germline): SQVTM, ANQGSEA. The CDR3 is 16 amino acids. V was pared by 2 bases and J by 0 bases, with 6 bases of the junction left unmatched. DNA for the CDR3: TGCAGCGTTGAATACGGGGGGGTTAACTCCTACAATGAGCAGTTCTTC. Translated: CSVEYGGVNSYNEQFF.

The DNA for the CDR3 is TGTGCCAGCAGGCGACAGGGGGGCGTTAATGAAAAACTGTTTTTT. Protein product: CASRRQGGVNEKLFF. The chain recombines TRBV2 with TRBJ1-4; TRBD1 matches 9 bases. From germline, CDR1 is SNHLY and CDR2 FYNNEI. Germline trimming cut 6 bases from V and 4 bases from J; bases unmatched to any gene: 6. CDR3 length equals 15 residues.

The CDR3 bases are TGTGCCAGCAGTTACCCGACAGCAACTAATGAAAAACTGTTTTTT. It codes for CASSYPTATNEKLFF. The chain recombines TRBV6-2 or TRBV6-3 with TRBJ1-4; maybe TRBD1 (5 bases). V lost 2 bases, J lost 0 bases, and 7 bases lay in between. The germline CDR1 and CDR2 sequences are MNHEY and SVGEGT. There are 15 residues in the CDR3.

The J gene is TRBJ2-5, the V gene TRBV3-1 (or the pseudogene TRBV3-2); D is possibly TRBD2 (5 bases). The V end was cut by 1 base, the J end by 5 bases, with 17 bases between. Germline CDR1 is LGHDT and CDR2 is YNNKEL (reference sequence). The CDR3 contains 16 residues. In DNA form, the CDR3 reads TGTGCCAGCAGCCAAGCCGGGCAGCCCTCGGGGGAGACCCAGTACTTC. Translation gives CASSQAGQPSGETQYF.

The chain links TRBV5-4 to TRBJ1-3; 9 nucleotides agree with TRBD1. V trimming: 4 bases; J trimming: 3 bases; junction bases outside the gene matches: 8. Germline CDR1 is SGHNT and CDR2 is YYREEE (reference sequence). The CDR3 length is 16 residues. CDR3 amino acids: CASSPRGDRDGNTIYF. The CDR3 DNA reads TGTGCCAGCAGCCCCAGGGGGGACAGGGATGGAAACACCATATATTTT.

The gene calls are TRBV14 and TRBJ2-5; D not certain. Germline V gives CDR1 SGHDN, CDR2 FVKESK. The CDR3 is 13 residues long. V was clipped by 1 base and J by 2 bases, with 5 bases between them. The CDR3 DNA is TGTGCCAGCAGCCAAGTACTGCAAGAGACCCAGTACTTC. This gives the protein CASSQVLQETQYF.

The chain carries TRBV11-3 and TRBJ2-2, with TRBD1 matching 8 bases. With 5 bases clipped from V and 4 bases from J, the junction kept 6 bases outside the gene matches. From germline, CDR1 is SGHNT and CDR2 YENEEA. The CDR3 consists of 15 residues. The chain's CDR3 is CASSLGQAPTGELFF. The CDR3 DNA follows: TGTGCCAGCAGCCTGGGACAGGCTCCCACCGGGGAGCTGTTTTTT.